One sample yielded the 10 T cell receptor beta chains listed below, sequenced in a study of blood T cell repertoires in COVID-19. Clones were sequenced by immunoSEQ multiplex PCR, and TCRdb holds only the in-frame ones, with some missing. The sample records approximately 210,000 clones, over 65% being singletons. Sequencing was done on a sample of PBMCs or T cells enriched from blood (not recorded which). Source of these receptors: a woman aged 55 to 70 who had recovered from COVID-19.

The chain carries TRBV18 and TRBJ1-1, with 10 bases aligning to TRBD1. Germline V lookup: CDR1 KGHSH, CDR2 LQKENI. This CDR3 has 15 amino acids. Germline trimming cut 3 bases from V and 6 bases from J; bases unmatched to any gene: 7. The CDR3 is CASSPETGGASEAFF. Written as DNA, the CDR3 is TGTGCCAGCTCACCCGAGACAGGGGGCGCGTCTGAAGCTTTCTTT.

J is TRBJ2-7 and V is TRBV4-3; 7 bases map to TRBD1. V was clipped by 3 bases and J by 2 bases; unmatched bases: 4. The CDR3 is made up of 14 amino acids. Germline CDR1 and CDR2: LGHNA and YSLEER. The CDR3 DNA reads TGCGCCAGCAGCCAGGTCGGACAGGCCTACGAGCAGTACTTC. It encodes CASSQVGQAYEQYF.

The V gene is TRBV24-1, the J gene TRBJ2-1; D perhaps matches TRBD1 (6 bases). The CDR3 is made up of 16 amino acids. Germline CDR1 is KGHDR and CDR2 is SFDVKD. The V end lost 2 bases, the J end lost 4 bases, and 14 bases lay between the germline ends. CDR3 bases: TGTGCCACCAGTGATTCAGGGGCAGTAGGGTACAATGAGCAGTTCTTC. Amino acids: CATSDSGAVGYNEQFF.

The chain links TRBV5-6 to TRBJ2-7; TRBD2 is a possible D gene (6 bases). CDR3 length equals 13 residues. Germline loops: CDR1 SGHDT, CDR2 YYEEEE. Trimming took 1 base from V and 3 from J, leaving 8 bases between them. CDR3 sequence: CASSLTDYYEQYF. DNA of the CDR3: TGTGCCAGCAGCTTGACGGACTACTACGAGCAGTACTTC.

This chain's CDR3 is CASTGTGRGNTIYF. CDR3 bases: TGTGCCAGCACCGGGACAGGGCGCGGAAACACCATATATTTT. The chain has TRBV25-1 and TRBJ1-3; 9 nucleotides line up with TRBD1. The germline V gene has CDR1 MGHDK and CDR2 SYGVNS. The length of the CDR3 is 14 residues. V was pared by 7 bases and J by 4 bases, with 5 bases of the junction left unmatched.

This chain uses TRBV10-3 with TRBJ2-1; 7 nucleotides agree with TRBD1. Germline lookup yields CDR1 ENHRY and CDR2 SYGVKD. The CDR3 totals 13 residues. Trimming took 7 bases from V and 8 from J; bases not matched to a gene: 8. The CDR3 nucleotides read TGTGCCATCACCCGAACAGGGGCCGATGAGCAGTTCTTC. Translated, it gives CAITRTGADEQFF.

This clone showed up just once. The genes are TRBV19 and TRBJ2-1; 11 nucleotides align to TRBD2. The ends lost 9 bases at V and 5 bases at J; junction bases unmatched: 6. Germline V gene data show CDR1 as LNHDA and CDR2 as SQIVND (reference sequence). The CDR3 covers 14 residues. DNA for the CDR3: TGTGCCAGCGAAGGGACTAGCGGACACAATGAGCAGTTCTTC. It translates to CASEGTSGHNEQFF.

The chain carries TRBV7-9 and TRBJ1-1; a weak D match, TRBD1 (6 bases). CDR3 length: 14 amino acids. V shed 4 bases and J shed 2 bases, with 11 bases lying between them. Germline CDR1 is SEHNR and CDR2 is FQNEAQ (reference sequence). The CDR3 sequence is CASSWGHSNTEAFF. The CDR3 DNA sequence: TGTGCCAGCAGCTGGGGACACTCAAACACTGAAGCTTTCTTT.

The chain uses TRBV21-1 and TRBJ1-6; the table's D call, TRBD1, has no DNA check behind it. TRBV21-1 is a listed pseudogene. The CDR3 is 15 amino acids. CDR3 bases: TGTGCCAGACAACAGGTTGACACCTATAATTCACCCCTCCACTTT. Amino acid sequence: CARQQVDTYNSPLHF.

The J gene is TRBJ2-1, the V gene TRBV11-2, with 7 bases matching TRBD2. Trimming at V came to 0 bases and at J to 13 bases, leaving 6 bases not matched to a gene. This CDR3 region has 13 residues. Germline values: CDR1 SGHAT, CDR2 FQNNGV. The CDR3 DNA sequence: TGTGCCAGCAGCTTAGAACGGACTAGTGTTCAGTTCTTC. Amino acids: CASSLERTSVQFF.